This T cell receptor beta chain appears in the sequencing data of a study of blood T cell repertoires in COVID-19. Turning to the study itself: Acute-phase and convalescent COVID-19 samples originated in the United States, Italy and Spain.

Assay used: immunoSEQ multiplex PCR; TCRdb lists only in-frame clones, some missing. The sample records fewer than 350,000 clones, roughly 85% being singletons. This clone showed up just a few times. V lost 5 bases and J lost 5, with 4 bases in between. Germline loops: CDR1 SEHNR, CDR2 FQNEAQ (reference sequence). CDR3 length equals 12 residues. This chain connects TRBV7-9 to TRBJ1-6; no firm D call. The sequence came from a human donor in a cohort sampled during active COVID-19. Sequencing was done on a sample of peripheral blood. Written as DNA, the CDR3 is TGTGCCAGCAGCCCTAATAATTCACCCCTCCACTTT. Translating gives CASSPNNSPLHF.